This TCR beta chain was identified in a study of Graves' ophthalmopathy and Graves' hyperthyroidism. Ten or more counts support this clonotype. Germline V lookup: CDR1 SGHVS, CDR2 FNYEAQ. Trimming at V came to 5 bases and at J to 0 bases, leaving 5 bases not matched to a gene. This CDR3 spans 15 amino acids. For repertoire sequencing, the TCR beta CDR3 regions were amplified from RNA transcripts. HTBI primers primed a first-round RT-PCR, and a second-round multiplex PCR followed. Each CDR3 protein gets one entry after TCRdb re-called the multiplex PCR reads with MiXCR. The table records over a million distinct CDR3 sequences, less than 45% of them present only once.

V and J are TRBV7-6 and TRBJ1-1; 8 nucleotides align to TRBD1. The clonotype comes from an adult man with Graves' hyperthyroidism. Sequenced: peripheral blood or thyroid tissue (not recorded which). In DNA, the CDR3 is TGTGCCAGCAGCCCATGGACAGGGTTGAACACTGAAGCTTTCTTT. It yields the protein CASSPWTGLNTEAFF.